This T cell receptor beta chain was sequenced for a study of blood T cells in healthy people across ages. Of note for this clonotype: The junction departs from germline at one end; a sequencing error may be responsible.

The CDR3 contains 15 residues. Germline V gives CDR1 MNHEY, CDR2 SVGEGT. Researchers report isolating at least 6 million PBMCs per sample. The second PCR ran about 6 to 11 cycles with a sample-barcoded 5' primer and J-beta primers. TCRdb processed the 5' RACE reads anew with MiXCR; each CDR3 protein has one entry. The table has 1.5 million to 2 million distinct CDR3 sequences, roughly a third seen once. The chain is built from TRBV6-2 or TRBV6-3 and TRBJ2-1, with D unclear. Sequenced sample: blood. The origin of this receptor is a woman aged 25-40 years in good health. CDR3 residues: CASSYSKSSHNEQFF. As DNA, the CDR3 is TGTGCCAGCAGTTACTCCAAGAGCTCCCACAATGAGCAGTTCTTC.